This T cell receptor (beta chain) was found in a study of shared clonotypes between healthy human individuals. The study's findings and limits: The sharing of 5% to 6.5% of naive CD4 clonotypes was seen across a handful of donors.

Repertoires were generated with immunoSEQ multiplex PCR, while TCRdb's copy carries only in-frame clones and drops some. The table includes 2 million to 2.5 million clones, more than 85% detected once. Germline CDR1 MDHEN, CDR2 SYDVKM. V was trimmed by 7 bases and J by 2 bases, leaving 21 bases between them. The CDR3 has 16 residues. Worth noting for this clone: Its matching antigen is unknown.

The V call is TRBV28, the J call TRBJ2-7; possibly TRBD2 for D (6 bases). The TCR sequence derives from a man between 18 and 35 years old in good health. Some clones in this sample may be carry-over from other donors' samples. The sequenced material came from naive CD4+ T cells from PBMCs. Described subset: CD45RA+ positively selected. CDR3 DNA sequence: TGTGCCAGCACCTCGAGCGGGCCCCCGTGGACCTACGAGCAGTACTTC. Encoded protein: CASTSSGPPWTYEQYF.